A selection of T cell receptor beta chains follows, all from one sample in a study of cytomegalovirus exposure and HLA in healthy donors. TCRdb's copy holds only in-frame clones and misses some; the assay was immunoSEQ multiplex PCR. This sample has roughly 160,000 clones, with 80% to 85% found just once. Sequenced: PBMCs. All receptors derive from a boy aged 2-15 years in good health and CMV-seronegative. The CDR3 runs from the conserved cysteine through the conserved F or W. A D gene is named only where the DNA matches it firmly. Clone sizes are given selectively: once, few, many, or a class where the clone is expanded.

d_call | cdr3_length | j_call | clone_size | v_call | cdr3_nt | cdr3_aa
TRBD1 | 14 | TRBJ2-3 | . | TRBV11-1 | TGTGCCAGCAGCTTGGACAGGGGGTCAGATACGCAGTATTTT | CASSLDRGSDTQYF
. | 15 | TRBJ2-3 | . | TRBV9 | TGTGCCAGCAGCGTAGACTCTACTAGCACAGATACGCAGTATTTT | CASSVDSTSTDTQYF
TRBD2 | 18 | TRBJ2-3 | . | TRBV5-1 | TGCGCCAGCAGCATAAGCGGGAGGGCCGGAGGGGGTACAGATACGCAGTATTTT | CASSISGRAGGGTDTQYF
. | 12 | TRBJ1-6 | . | TRBV15 | TGTGCCACCAGCCCAAATAATTCACCCCTCCACTTT | CATSPNNSPLHF
. | 15 | TRBJ1-6 | . | TRBV10-3 | TGTGCCATCAGTGAGCCCCCACCGACGGAGTCACCCCTCCACTTT | CAISEPPPTESPLHF
TRBD2 | 17 | TRBJ2-5 | . | TRBV13 | TGTGCCAGCAGCTTAGGGCGCGGGACTAACCCTACGGAGACCCAGTACTTC | CASSLGRGTNPTETQYF
. | 14 | TRBJ1-2 | . | TRBV5-6 | TGTGCCAGCAGCTTGTTAGTGGAGAACTATGGCTACACCTTC | CASSLLVENYGYTF
TRBD2 | 18 | TRBJ2-7 | . | TRBV13 | TGTGCCAGCAGCTATGGACCCCGGGGAGGGGCGTTGTTCTACGAGCAGTACTTC | CASSYGPRGGALFYEQYF
. | 10 | TRBJ1-2 | . | TRBV20-1 | TGCAGTGCTGCTCAGGGTGGCTACACCTTC | CSAAQGGYTF
. | 15 | TRBJ2-1 | . | TRBV2 | TGTGCCAGCAGTGACGGCGGTAGCTCCTACAATGAGCAGTTCTTC | CASSDGGSSYNEQFF
TRBD2 | 14 | TRBJ2-1 | few | TRBV18 | TGTGCCAGCTCTGGGGGGGGACGCGACAATGAGCAGTTCTTC | CASSGGGRDNEQFF
. | 15 | TRBJ1-2 | . | TRBV19 | TGTGCCAGTAGTATGGAGGCCCTAGAAGCCGTAGGCTACACCTTC | CASSMEALEAVGYTF
. | 14 | TRBJ2-3 | . | TRBV4-3 | TGCGCCAGCAGCCAAGAGGGACTCACAGATACGCAGTATTTT | CASSQEGLTDTQYF
. | 14 | TRBJ1-1 | . | TRBV9 | TGTGCCAGCAGCGTAGACGTGCGGGATCGGGAAGCTTTCTTT | CASSVDVRDREAFF
TRBD2 | 15 | TRBJ2-2 | few | TRBV5-7 | TGTGCCAGCAGCTCCTTTCGGGGGGTCTACGGGGAGCTGTTTTTT | CASSSFRGVYGELFF
. | 15 | TRBJ1-2 | . | TRBV5-1 | TGCGCCAGCAGCTTGGTATCAGGGAAAGACTATGGCTACACCTTC | CASSLVSGKDYGYTF
TRBD2 | 16 | TRBJ2-2 | . | TRBV14 | TGTGCCAGCAGCCTGCTAGCGGGGGGACACACCGGGGAGCTGTTTTTT | CASSLLAGGHTGELFF
TRBD1 | 14 | TRBJ1-4 | . | TRBV18 | TGTGCCAGCTCAACCGGGACAGGGAATGAAAAACTGTTTTTT | CASSTGTGNEKLFF
TRBD1 | 15 | TRBJ2-1 | few | TRBV6-4 | TGTGCCAGCAGTTCGGAGGAAGGGGGCAAGAATGAGCAGTTCTTC | CASSSEEGGKNEQFF
TRBD2 | 17 | TRBJ2-5 | . | TRBV7-8 | TGTGCCAGCAGCTTAGGGGCTAGGACTAGCCGTTACGAGACCCAGTACTTC | CASSLGARTSRYETQYF
. | 13 | TRBJ1-4 | . | TRBV11-2 | TGTGCCAGCAGCTTAAGAGAAGTTGAAAAACTGTTTTTT | CASSLREVEKLFF
TRBD1 | 14 | TRBJ1-4 | . | TRBV10-2 | TGCGCCAGCAGTGAGCAGGGGGAGGAGGAAAAACTGTTTTTT | CASSEQGEEEKLFF
. | 13 | TRBJ1-5 | . | TRBV10-3 | TGTGCCATCAGTCCAGGGAGCAATCAGCCCCAGCATTTT | CAISPGSNQPQHF
TRBD1 | 14 | TRBJ1-1 | . | TRBV14 | TGTGCCAGCAGCCTCCAGGGGGCGAACACTGAAGCTTTCTTT | CASSLQGANTEAFF
. | 15 | TRBJ2-1 | . | TRBV5-1 | TGCGCCAGCAGCTTGGACGGGGGGCAGTACAATGAGCAGTTCTTC | CASSLDGGQYNEQFF
TRBD2 | 15 | TRBJ2-5 | . | TRBV2 | TGTGCCAGCAGTGAAGGTCTAGCGGGGGACGAGACCCAGTACTTC | CASSEGLAGDETQYF
TRBD1 | 14 | TRBJ1-5 | . | TRBV19 | TGTGCCAGTCAGCTTATACAGGGGAATCAGCCCCAGCATTTT | CASQLIQGNQPQHF
TRBD1 | 14 | TRBJ1-2 | . | TRBV6-5 | TGTGCCAGCAGAGACAGGACAGGGGGCTATGGCTACACCTTC | CASRDRTGGYGYTF
. | 15 | TRBJ2-2 | few | TRBV6-1 | TGTGCCAGCAGGTTCTTAGAGGGTAATGTTGGGGAGCTGTTTTTT | CASRFLEGNVGELFF
. | 13 | TRBJ1-2 | . | TRBV6-6 | TGTGCCAGCAGTTCCCACCTACTCATTGGCTACACCTTC | CASSSHLLIGYTF
TRBD2 | 15 | TRBJ2-7 | . | TRBV5-1 | TGCGCCAGCAGCTTGGAAACTAGCGGGCCCAGCGAGCAGTACTTC | CASSLETSGPSEQYF
. | 16 | TRBJ1-1 | . | TRBV10-3 | TGTGCCATCAGTGAGTCAAGGGGAAGGGCGAACACTGAAGCTTTCTTT | CAISESRGRANTEAFF
TRBD1 | 15 | TRBJ2-2 | . | TRBV27 | TGTGCCAGCAGCCAACCCGGGACAGGGATCGGGGAGCTGTTTTTT | CASSQPGTGIGELFF
TRBD2 | 15 | TRBJ2-3 | . | TRBV11-2 | TGTGCCAGCAGCTTAGGTTTAGCGGGAGGAACGACGCAGTATTTT | CASSLGLAGGTTQYF
. | 16 | TRBJ2-1 | . | TRBV7-2 | TGTGCCAGCAGCTTAGCCGGATCCGGGGGCTACAATGAGCAGTTCTTC | CASSLAGSGGYNEQFF
. | 14 | TRBJ2-1 | many | TRBV4-3 | TGCGCCAGCAGCCGCGGACTGGCCTACAATGAGCAGTTCTTC | CASSRGLAYNEQFF
TRBD1 | 19 | TRBJ2-2 | . | TRBV19 | TGTGCCAGTAGAGCATCCCAGGCAGGGGGCCATTCGAACACCGGGGAGCTGTTTTTT | CASRASQAGGHSNTGELFF
. | 14 | TRBJ1-3 | . | TRBV29-1 | TGCAGCGTTGGCCCTGCAGGGGCTGGAAACACCATATATTTT | CSVGPAGAGNTIYF
. | 14 | TRBJ1-1 | . | TRBV7-2 | TGTGCCAGCAGCTTATTCGGGGAAAGCACTGAAGCTTTCTTT | CASSLFGESTEAFF
. | 12 | TRBJ1-1 | . | TRBV21-1 | TGTGCCAGCAGCAAACGAGAGCCTGAAGCTTTCTTT | CASSKREPEAFF
TRBD2 | 15 | TRBJ2-5 | . | TRBV5-6 | TGTGCCAGCAGCTTTAGCGGGAGCTTTAGGGAGACCCAGTACTTC | CASSFSGSFRETQYF
TRBD2 | 15 | TRBJ2-3 | few | TRBV30 | TGTGCCTGGACCTTGACTAGCGGGAGGTGGGATACGCAGTATTTT | CAWTLTSGRWDTQYF
TRBD2 | 16 | TRBJ2-1 | . | TRBV7-8 | TGTGCCAGCAGCCTGGGACTAGCGGGGGGGCCGTATGAGCAGTTCTTC | CASSLGLAGGPYEQFF
. | 14 | TRBJ2-1 | once | TRBV4-3 | TGCGCCAGCAGCCAAGTGGAAAGGGGCAATGAGCAGTTCTTC | CASSQVERGNEQFF
. | 14 | TRBJ2-3 | . | TRBV27 | TGTGCCAGCAGTTTGAAGGGGCATGGAGATACGCAGTATTTT | CASSLKGHGDTQYF
TRBD1 | 16 | TRBJ2-3 | . | TRBV4-3 | TGCGCCAGCAGCCAAGATACAGGACAGGGGGCAGATACGCAGTATTTT | CASSQDTGQGADTQYF
TRBD1 | 11 | TRBJ1-1 | . | TRBV19 | TGTGCCACAACAGGGGGCACTGAAGCTTTCTTT | CATTGGTEAFF
. | 16 | TRBJ1-1 | many | TRBV2 | TGTGCCAGCAGTGAAGATGGAGGGGTAACGAACACTGAAGCTTTCTTT | CASSEDGGVTNTEAFF
. | 12 | TRBJ1-2 | few | TRBV7-9 | TGTGCCAGCAGGGGGGCGGAGTATGGCTACACCTTC | CASRGAEYGYTF
. | 12 | TRBJ2-2 | once | TRBV2 | TGTGCCGGATCAACAGGGACCGGGGAGCTGTTTTTT | CAGSTGTGELFF